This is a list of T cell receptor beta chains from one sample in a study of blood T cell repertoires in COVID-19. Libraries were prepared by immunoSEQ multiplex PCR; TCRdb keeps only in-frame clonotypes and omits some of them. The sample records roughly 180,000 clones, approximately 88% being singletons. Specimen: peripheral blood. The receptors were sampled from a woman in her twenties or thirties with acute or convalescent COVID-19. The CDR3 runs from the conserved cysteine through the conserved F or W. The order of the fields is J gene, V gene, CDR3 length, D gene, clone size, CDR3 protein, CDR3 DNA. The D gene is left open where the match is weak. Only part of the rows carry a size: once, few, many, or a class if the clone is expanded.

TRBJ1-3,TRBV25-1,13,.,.,CASSVGTGDTIYF,TGTGCCAGCAGTGTGGGGACGGGAGACACCATATATTTT
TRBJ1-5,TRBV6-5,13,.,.,CASSQGFNQPQHF,TGTGCCAGCAGTCAGGGCTTCAATCAGCCCCAGCATTTT
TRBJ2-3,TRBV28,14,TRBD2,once,CASSLRGGTDTQYF,TGTGCCAGCAGTTTACGGGGGGGGACAGATACGCAGTATTTT
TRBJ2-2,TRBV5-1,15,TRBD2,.,CASSPGTKSTGELFF,TGCGCCAGCAGCCCCGGGACTAAAAGCACCGGGGAGCTGTTTTTT
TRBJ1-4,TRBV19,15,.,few,CASSRYSDESEKLFF,TGTGCCAGTAGTAGGTATTCTGATGAGTCTGAAAAACTGTTTTTT
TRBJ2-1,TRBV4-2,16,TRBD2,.,CASSQEGEGGYNEQFF,TGTGCCAGCAGCCAAGAGGGGGAGGGAGGCTACAATGAGCAGTTCTTC
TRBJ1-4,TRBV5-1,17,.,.,CASSLAFGPQGGEKLFF,TGCGCCAGCAGCTTGGCTTTCGGGCCCCAGGGAGGCGAAAAACTGTTTTTT
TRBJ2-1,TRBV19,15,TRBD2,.,CASSKAGGTLLEQFF,TGTGCCAGTAGTAAAGCGGGAGGGACCCTCCTTGAGCAGTTCTTC
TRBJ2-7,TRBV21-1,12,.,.,CASTSGSGEQYF,TGTGCCAGTACTAGCGGGAGTGGCGAGCAGTACTTC
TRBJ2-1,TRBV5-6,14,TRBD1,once,CASSYGTGDNEQFF,TGTGCCAGCAGCTACGGGACAGGCGACAATGAGCAGTTCTTC
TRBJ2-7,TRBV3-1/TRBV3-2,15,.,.,CASSQAPTPPYEQYF,TGTGCCAGCAGCCAAGCCCCCACACCTCCCTACGAGCAGTACTTC
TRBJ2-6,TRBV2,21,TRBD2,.,CASILSLLREGPRSGANVLTF,TGTGCCAGCATACTTTCTCTTCTGCGGGAGGGCCCCCGCTCTGGGGCCAACGTCCTGACTTTC
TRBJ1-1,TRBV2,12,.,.,CASRRESTEAFF,TGTGCCAGCCGTCGGGAGAGCACTGAAGCTTTCTTT
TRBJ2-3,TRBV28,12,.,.,CASSLNTHTQYF,TGTGCCAGCAGTTTGAACACCCATACGCAGTATTTT
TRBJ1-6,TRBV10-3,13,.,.,CAINAREESPLHF,TGTGCCATCAATGCCAGGGAAGAATCACCCCTCCACTTT
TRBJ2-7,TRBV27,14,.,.,CASSLAGPSYEQYF,TGTGCCAGCAGTTTAGCGGGACCTTCCTACGAGCAGTACTTC